The source of this TCR beta chain is a study of cytotoxic CD8 clonotypes in ibrutinib-treated CLL. Across the whole study: Among patients, about 24 responded partially and 2 completely; approximately 14 then stayed remitted and some 12 progressed after median approximately 68 months. Notes on the study in general: Clonality, elevated at ibrutinib response, dropped back toward baseline at progression.

On this clone itself: Its matching antigen is unknown.

This table comes from immunoSEQ multiplex PCR, and its TCRdb copy is limited to in-frame clones, with some not included. The table lists approximately 330,000 clones, just under 80% of them singletons, with approximately 7% in the top ten. The V and J ends lost 0 bases and 7 bases, in that order; junction bases with no gene match: 12. CDR3 length equals 17 residues. Germline loops: CDR1 LGHNA, CDR2 YSLEER. This material consisted of PBMCs, taken before ibrutinib treatment. The rearrangement uses TRBV4-3 and TRBJ2-1, with 7 bases identical to TRBD2. This TCR was sampled from a human donor with chronic lymphocytic leukemia. The CDR3 DNA sequence: TGCGCCAGCAGCCAAGACCCCCCCCAGCGGGATGGGAATGAGCAGTTCTTC. It translates to CASSQDPPQRDGNEQFF.